The 9 T cell receptor beta chains presented below share a single source sample, sequenced in a study of shared clonotypes between healthy human individuals. The protocol was immunoSEQ multiplex PCR, while the TCRdb copy is restricted to in-frame clones and leaves out a portion. Counted here are about 590,000 clones, roughly 95% occurring once; the ten biggest clones make up around 0.097%. The naive CD8 subset, CD45RO-negative cells positively selected for CCR7, excluded terminally differentiated effector memory CD45RA+ cells. The sequencing input was naive CD8+ T cells sorted from blood. The source is a young woman in good health.

The genes are TRBV4-1 and TRBJ2-1; TRBD2 matches 15 bases. The CDR3 has 16 amino acids. V trimming: 4 bases; J trimming: 8 bases; junction bases outside the gene matches: 6. CDR1 is MGHRA, CDR2 YSYEKL, per germline. This CDR3 reads CASSRFGLAGGDEQFF. DNA for the CDR3: TGCGCCAGCAGCCGCTTTGGACTAGCGGGAGGGGATGAGCAGTTCTTC.

The chain joins TRBV5-4 to TRBJ2-7; 9 bases align to TRBD1. The J segment lost 3 bases and the V segment lost 4 bases, leaving 5 bases of the junction unmatched. From germline, CDR1 is SGHNT and CDR2 YYREEE (reference sequence). The CDR3 contains 14 residues. CDR3 in amino acids: CASSATGGIYEQYF. As DNA, the CDR3 is TGTGCCAGCAGCGCAACAGGGGGCATCTACGAGCAGTACTTC.

The rearrangement uses TRBV7-8 and TRBJ2-7, with 9 bases matching TRBD2. J gave up 2 bases and V 6 bases, and 14 bases lay outside the gene matches. The CDR3 length is 17 residues. The germline gives CDR1 SGHVS, CDR2 FQNEAQ. CDR3 bases: TGTGCCAGCAGTCCTGCCGCGGGAGGGCCATATCCCTACGAGCAGTACTTC. It encodes CASSPAAGGPYPYEQYF.

The chain combines TRBV7-9 with TRBJ2-1; D gene unclear. CDR3 length: 10 amino acids. Trimming removed 5 bases at V and 7 bases at J, with 3 bases between. Germline CDR1 reads SEHNR; CDR2 reads FQNEAQ (reference sequence). CDR3 in amino acids: CASSQNEQFF. DNA of the CDR3: TGTGCCAGCAGCCAGAATGAGCAGTTCTTC.

The chain has TRBV14 and TRBJ2-2, with 9 nucleotides matching TRBD2. The CDR3 sequence is 17 residues long. The ends lost 0 bases at V and 5 bases at J; junction bases unmatched: 7. CDR1 is SGHDN, CDR2 FVKESK, per germline. The CDR3 spells CASSQEWSSGRTGELFF. The CDR3 DNA is TGTGCCAGCAGCCAAGAGTGGTCCAGCGGGAGGACCGGGGAGCTGTTTTTT. Complete variable domain (other parts from reference TRBV14 and TRBJ2-2): EAGVTQFPSHSVIEKGQTVTLRCDPISGHDNLYWYRRVMGKEIKFLLHFVKESKQDESGMPNNRFLAERTGGTYSTLKVQPAELEDSGVYFCASSQEWSSGRTGELFFGEGSRLTVL.

This clone has a single count. The V gene is TRBV7-9, the J gene TRBJ1-1; D may be TRBD1 (6 bases). Germline V lookup: CDR1 SEHNR, CDR2 FQNEAQ (reference sequence). V was pared by 5 bases and J by 3 bases, with 16 bases between. The CDR3 totals 15 residues. Here the CDR3 reads CASSARRGADTEAFF. The DNA for the CDR3 is TGTGCCAGCAGCGCCCGGCGGGGGGCGGACACTGAAGCTTTCTTT.

A few counts support this clone. J is TRBJ2-2 and V is TRBV6-5; 9 nucleotides line up with TRBD2. The germline CDR1 and CDR2 sequences are MNHEY and SVGAGI. Trimming at V came to 6 bases and at J to 6 bases, leaving 2 bases not matched to a gene. This CDR3 comprises 13 residues. CDR3 DNA sequence: TGTGCCAGCAGCAAGCGGGGGGCCGGGGAGCTGTTTTTT. Protein: CASSKRGAGELFF.

The chain recombines TRBV27 with TRBJ2-1; 9 bases are shared with TRBD2. Germline V CDR1 and CDR2: MNHEY, SMNVEV (reference sequence). Germline trimming cut 2 bases from V and 5 bases from J; bases unmatched to any gene: 7. CDR3 length equals 16 residues. DNA for the CDR3: TGTGCCAGCAGTTTAATAGCGGGAGCCGCCCACAATGAGCAGTTCTTC. Protein: CASSLIAGAAHNEQFF.

The V gene is TRBV10-3, the J gene TRBJ2-1; 10 nucleotides line up with TRBD1. CDR3 length equals 18 residues. Germline V gene sequence: CDR1 ENHRY, CDR2 SYGVKD. The ends lost 6 bases at V and 7 bases at J; junction bases unmatched: 18. The CDR3 spells CAISGTGALREGLNEQFF. CDR3 DNA sequence: TGTGCCATCAGCGGGACAGGGGCCTTACGGGAGGGTTTAAATGAGCAGTTCTTC.